This is a list of T cell receptor beta chains from one sample in a study of beta chain features in type 1 diabetes. Clones were read by immunoSEQ multiplex PCR, and TCRdb kept only the in-frame ones, dropping some. The table records 400,000 to 500,000 clones, approximately 15% of them present only once. Sequenced sample: naive CD4+ T cells from blood. Receptors were obtained from a man younger than 45 in good health. CDR3s include the opening cysteine and the closing phenylalanine or tryptophan. The order of the fields is CDR3 DNA, CDR3 protein, clone size, J gene, V gene, D gene. D genes are given only for firm matches. Where a row states a size, it is once, few, many or the class of an expanded clone; other rows omit it.

CDR3 DNA: TGCGCCAGCAGTCGGACCTATGGCTACACCTTC
CDR3 protein: CASSRTYGYTF
clone size: .
J gene: TRBJ1-2
V gene: TRBV23-1
D gene: .

CDR3 DNA: TGCAGCGGGCAGGGAGATGGAAACACCATATATTTT
CDR3 protein: CSGQGDGNTIYF
clone size: .
J gene: TRBJ1-3
V gene: TRBV29-1
D gene: .

CDR3 DNA: TGCGCCAGCAGCCTCCCTATCTTGGAGACCCAGTACTTC
CDR3 protein: CASSLPILETQYF
clone size: .
J gene: TRBJ2-5
V gene: TRBV5-1
D gene: .

CDR3 DNA: TGTGCCAGCAGCGTAGCTGGTACGGGGGGCTCCTACAATGAGCAGTTCTTC
CDR3 protein: CASSVAGTGGSYNEQFF
clone size: .
J gene: TRBJ2-1
V gene: TRBV9
D gene: TRBD2

CDR3 DNA: TGTGCCAGCAGCCAAGAGTTTACGGGGGATAATGAGCAGTTCTTC
CDR3 protein: CASSQEFTGDNEQFF
clone size: few
J gene: TRBJ2-1
V gene: TRBV4-2
D gene: .

CDR3 DNA: TGTGCCACCAGCAGAGGCCAAGATACCCAAGAGACCCAGTACTTC
CDR3 protein: CATSRGQDTQETQYF
clone size: .
J gene: TRBJ2-5
V gene: TRBV15
D gene: .

CDR3 DNA: TGTGCCAGCAGTCCTTCCCAGGGAACCGGGGAGCTGTTTTTT
CDR3 protein: CASSPSQGTGELFF
clone size: .
J gene: TRBJ2-2
V gene: TRBV6-4
D gene: .

CDR3 DNA: TGTGCCAGCAGACTGGACAGGGAAAAAAGCTCTGGGGCCAACGTCCTGACTTTC
CDR3 protein: CASRLDREKSSGANVLTF
clone size: few
J gene: TRBJ2-6
V gene: TRBV27
D gene: TRBD1

CDR3 DNA: TGTGCCAGCAGTTTTCCGGGGCAGAACACTGAAGCTTTCTTT
CDR3 protein: CASSFPGQNTEAFF
clone size: .
J gene: TRBJ1-1
V gene: TRBV28
D gene: .

CDR3 DNA: TGTGCCAGCAGCACCGGGACTAGCGGGTCCACCGGGGAGCTGTTTTTT
CDR3 protein: CASSTGTSGSTGELFF
clone size: few
J gene: TRBJ2-2
V gene: TRBV5-4
D gene: TRBD2

CDR3 DNA: TGTGCCTTTAGGACAGGCCCCAATCAGCCCCAGCATTTT
CDR3 protein: CAFRTGPNQPQHF
clone size: few
J gene: TRBJ1-5
V gene: TRBV30
D gene: TRBD1

CDR3 DNA: TGTGCCAGCAGCCTCGATCGGACTAGCGGAAACAATGAGCAGTTCTTC
CDR3 protein: CASSLDRTSGNNEQFF
clone size: few
J gene: TRBJ2-1
V gene: TRBV11-1
D gene: TRBD2

CDR3 DNA: TGTGCCAGCAGAAGGGAACCAGGGGTTCAAGAGACCCAGTACTTC
CDR3 protein: CASRREPGVQETQYF
clone size: few
J gene: TRBJ2-5
V gene: TRBV7-2
D gene: .

CDR3 DNA: TGTGCCAGCAGTTTCGGGGAGGCCCAGTACTTC
CDR3 protein: CASSFGEAQYF
clone size: .
J gene: TRBJ2-5
V gene: TRBV27
D gene: .

CDR3 DNA: TGCGCCAGCAGCCCGGCGGGGCAGGGACCCAACTATGGCTACACCTTC
CDR3 protein: CASSPAGQGPNYGYTF
clone size: few
J gene: TRBJ1-2
V gene: TRBV4-3
D gene: .

CDR3 DNA: TGCGCCAGCAGCTTCCCGGGGTTGAACACTGAAGCTTTCTTT
CDR3 protein: CASSFPGLNTEAFF
clone size: .
J gene: TRBJ1-1
V gene: TRBV5-1
D gene: .

CDR3 DNA: TGTGCCAGCAGCGCGTCAACCGGGACAAGCACAGATACGCAGTATTTT
CDR3 protein: CASSASTGTSTDTQYF
clone size: .
J gene: TRBJ2-3
V gene: TRBV9
D gene: .

CDR3 DNA: TGTGCCAGCAGCGTACCTCCGACAGGAGACTATGGCTACACCTTC
CDR3 protein: CASSVPPTGDYGYTF
clone size: .
J gene: TRBJ1-2
V gene: TRBV9
D gene: .

CDR3 DNA: TGTGCCAGCGGAGGGACTTCGAACACCGGGGAGCTGTTTTTT
CDR3 protein: CASGGTSNTGELFF
clone size: .
J gene: TRBJ2-2
V gene: TRBV7-9
D gene: .

CDR3 DNA: TGTGCCAGCAGCGCAACCGGGAATGAGCAGTTCTTC
CDR3 protein: CASSATGNEQFF
clone size: .
J gene: TRBJ2-1
V gene: TRBV11-3
D gene: .

CDR3 DNA: TGTGCCAGCAGCTTAGCGCTAACTAGCGGGGGGGCTCACCCGCAGTACTTC
CDR3 protein: CASSLALTSGGAHPQYF
clone size: .
J gene: TRBJ2-5
V gene: TRBV7-2
D gene: TRBD2

CDR3 DNA: TGTGCCAGCAGTGAATGGGCGGGGGGCTTAGGAGCTGAGCAGTTCTTC
CDR3 protein: CASSEWAGGLGAEQFF
clone size: few
J gene: TRBJ2-1
V gene: TRBV6-4
D gene: TRBD2

CDR3 DNA: TGTGCTAGTGGTTTGGTACGATTTTGGCAGTTCTTC
CDR3 protein: CASGLVRFWQFF
clone size: .
J gene: TRBJ2-1
V gene: TRBV12-5
D gene: .

CDR3 DNA: TGCGCCAGCAGCTTTGGTCAGGACTATGGCTACACCTTC
CDR3 protein: CASSFGQDYGYTF
clone size: .
J gene: TRBJ1-2
V gene: TRBV5-1
D gene: .

CDR3 DNA: TGTGCCAGCAGCTCACGACTAGCGGGAGGGGCCGGGGAGCTGTTTTTT
CDR3 protein: CASSSRLAGGAGELFF
clone size: .
J gene: TRBJ2-2
V gene: TRBV7-2
D gene: TRBD2

CDR3 DNA: TGTGCCAGCAGCGTAGCTGAGGGTGTCTCTGGAAACACCATATATTTT
CDR3 protein: CASSVAEGVSGNTIYF
clone size: .
J gene: TRBJ1-3
V gene: TRBV9
D gene: .

CDR3 DNA: TGTGCCAGCTCACCATTCCAGTCTGGCACAGATACGCAGTATTTT
CDR3 protein: CASSPFQSGTDTQYF
clone size: few
J gene: TRBJ2-3
V gene: TRBV18
D gene: .

CDR3 DNA: TGCGCCAGCAGCTTGACTAGCGGAGCAACTAGCACAGATACGCAGTATTTT
CDR3 protein: CASSLTSGATSTDTQYF
clone size: .
J gene: TRBJ2-3
V gene: TRBV5-1
D gene: TRBD2

CDR3 DNA: TGTGCCAGCAGCGTAGGGGCGGGATCGATAACGAATGAGCAGTTCTTC
CDR3 protein: CASSVGAGSITNEQFF
clone size: few
J gene: TRBJ2-1
V gene: TRBV9
D gene: .

CDR3 DNA: TGTGCCAGCCTCGGGTCCCAGTACTTC
CDR3 protein: CASLGSQYF
clone size: few
J gene: TRBJ2-5
V gene: TRBV2
D gene: .

CDR3 DNA: TGTGCCAGCAGTGAATCGTTGGACAGGGGCAGTGAAAAACTGTTTTTT
CDR3 protein: CASSESLDRGSEKLFF
clone size: few
J gene: TRBJ1-4
V gene: TRBV25-1
D gene: TRBD1

CDR3 DNA: TGTGCCAGCAGTTCCCCTGTAACGGCTGAAGCTTTCTTT
CDR3 protein: CASSSPVTAEAFF
clone size: .
J gene: TRBJ1-1
V gene: TRBV6-5
D gene: .

CDR3 DNA: TGTGCCAGTAGTATGGGGGGTAACGTCAACGTCCTGACTTTC
CDR3 protein: CASSMGGNVNVLTF
clone size: .
J gene: TRBJ2-6
V gene: TRBV19
D gene: .

CDR3 DNA: TGCGCCAGCAGCCCACAGGGAGGAGCCAAAAACATTCAGTACTTC
CDR3 protein: CASSPQGGAKNIQYF
clone size: .
J gene: TRBJ2-4
V gene: TRBV4-1
D gene: .

CDR3 DNA: TGTGCCAGCAGCCAAGACCTCCCTAGCGGGGGGTACAATGAGCAGTTCTTC
CDR3 protein: CASSQDLPSGGYNEQFF
clone size: few
J gene: TRBJ2-1
V gene: TRBV4-2
D gene: TRBD2

CDR3 DNA: TGTGCCAGCAGCTTAGGGGCCCTTACAGATACGCAGTATTTT
CDR3 protein: CASSLGALTDTQYF
clone size: .
J gene: TRBJ2-3
V gene: TRBV7-2
D gene: .

CDR3 DNA: TGTGCCAGCCGGGACTTAAGCACAGATACGCAGTATTTT
CDR3 protein: CASRDLSTDTQYF
clone size: few
J gene: TRBJ2-3
V gene: TRBV19
D gene: .

CDR3 DNA: TGTGCCAGCAGTACTAGTAGTGAGACCCAGTACTTC
CDR3 protein: CASSTSSETQYF
clone size: .
J gene: TRBJ2-5
V gene: TRBV14
D gene: .

CDR3 DNA: TGTGCCAGCAGCGTAGGGGGCCTGGGCCGCAGGCTCACAGATACGCAGTATTTT
CDR3 protein: CASSVGGLGRRLTDTQYF
clone size: .
J gene: TRBJ2-3
V gene: TRBV9
D gene: .

CDR3 DNA: TGCAGCGTTGAAGTAATCGGAGGCGAAGGGCGAGATGGCTACACCTTC
CDR3 protein: CSVEVIGGEGRDGYTF
clone size: few
J gene: TRBJ1-2
V gene: TRBV29-1
D gene: .

CDR3 DNA: TGCGCCAGCAGTCCCTTAAGCCGGAGCACAGATACGCAGTATTTT
CDR3 protein: CASSPLSRSTDTQYF
clone size: .
J gene: TRBJ2-3
V gene: TRBV10-1
D gene: .

CDR3 DNA: TGTGCCAGCTCCCCAGGACAGGGGGCGAGGGAGACCCAGTACTTC
CDR3 protein: CASSPGQGARETQYF
clone size: .
J gene: TRBJ2-5
V gene: TRBV18
D gene: TRBD1

CDR3 DNA: TGTGCCTGGACAACGAGCACAGATACGCAGTATTTT
CDR3 protein: CAWTTSTDTQYF
clone size: few
J gene: TRBJ2-3
V gene: TRBV30
D gene: .

CDR3 DNA: TGCGCCAGCAGCCTTAGCGGGGCCCTCTACAATGAGCAGTTCTTC
CDR3 protein: CASSLSGALYNEQFF
clone size: few
J gene: TRBJ2-1
V gene: TRBV4-3
D gene: TRBD2

CDR3 DNA: TGTGCCAGCGGGGTGACAGGGATGAACACTGAAGCTTTCTTT
CDR3 protein: CASGVTGMNTEAFF
clone size: .
J gene: TRBJ1-1
V gene: TRBV9
D gene: TRBD1

CDR3 DNA: TGTGCCAGTAGAGCACGGACACACCATTTTAGGGAGACCCAGTACTTC
CDR3 protein: CASRARTHHFRETQYF
clone size: .
J gene: TRBJ2-5
V gene: TRBV19
D gene: .

CDR3 DNA: TGTGCCAGCAGCGTAGACGGCAGACCTAGCACAGATACGCAGTATTTT
CDR3 protein: CASSVDGRPSTDTQYF
clone size: few
J gene: TRBJ2-3
V gene: TRBV9
D gene: .

CDR3 DNA: TGTGCCAGCAGCTTCGGCAGGGGGGTCCAAGTGACAGAGACCCAGTACTTC
CDR3 protein: CASSFGRGVQVTETQYF
clone size: .
J gene: TRBJ2-5
V gene: TRBV7-9
D gene: .

CDR3 DNA: TGCAGCGTGGGGGCCCTTGCAGGGGGCCAAGAGACCCAGTACTTC
CDR3 protein: CSVGALAGGQETQYF
clone size: few
J gene: TRBJ2-5
V gene: TRBV29-1
D gene: TRBD1

CDR3 DNA: TGTGCCTGGACTACCCGGGCCGCCAGCAGAAACACTGAAGCTTTCTTT
CDR3 protein: CAWTTRAASRNTEAFF
clone size: few
J gene: TRBJ1-1
V gene: TRBV30
D gene: .

CDR3 DNA: TGCGCCAGCAGCCAAGTAGATAGCGGATCCAAAAACATTCAGTACTTC
CDR3 protein: CASSQVDSGSKNIQYF
clone size: few
J gene: TRBJ2-4
V gene: TRBV4-3
D gene: .

CDR3 DNA: TGCGCCAGCAGCCAAGTCTCAATCCCCGCAGCAGATACGCAGTATTTT
CDR3 protein: CASSQVSIPAADTQYF
clone size: .
J gene: TRBJ2-3
V gene: TRBV4-1
D gene: .

CDR3 DNA: TGTGCCACCAGCAGAGATAGGGGCGGGCGCAACAATGAGCAGTTCTTC
CDR3 protein: CATSRDRGGRNNEQFF
clone size: few
J gene: TRBJ2-1
V gene: TRBV15
D gene: .